This passage covers 26 T cell receptor beta chains from one sample sequenced in a study of blood T cell repertoires in COVID-19 (dated by TCRdb to the early 2020s). Library preparation used the immunoSEQ multiplex PCR assay. Imported from immuneACCESS, the table was reduced by TCRdb to in-frame sequences with V and J called. These copies leave out some clones; in studies compared against another copy, an unresolved V gene accounts for under half, and the cause of the remainder is not known. Present in this sample are tens of thousands of clones, 79% of which were seen just once. About 5.4% of the sample lies in the top ten. Sequenced input: peripheral blood. Source of these receptors: a woman aged 80 or older with active or convalescent COVID-19.

There are many counts of this clone. This rearrangement joins TRBV7-2 to TRBJ2-7, with D perhaps matching TRBD2 (6 bases). Germline V gene sequence: CDR1 SGHTA, CDR2 FQGNSA. Trimming removed 4 bases from V and 3 bases from J, with 13 bases in between. CDR3 length: 14 amino acids. This CDR3 reads CASSSDRGNYEQYF. CDR3 DNA: TGTGCCAGCAGCTCCGATCGGGGGAACTACGAGCAGTACTTC.

This chain joins TRBV27 and TRBJ1-6; D remains ambiguous. Germline loops: CDR1 MNHEY, CDR2 SMNVEV (reference sequence). This CDR3 spans 13 amino acids. V was pared by 5 bases and J by 14 bases, with 16 bases between. CDR3 residues: CASSANRVSSLHF. The DNA for the CDR3 is TGTGCCAGCAGTGCAAACAGAGTTTCTTCCCTCCACTTT.

The V and J genes are TRBV19 and TRBJ2-7; D gene uncertain. The CDR3 spans 14 residues. Trimming took off 1 base at V and 3 bases at J, with 10 bases between the two ends. CDR1 and CDR2 (germline): LNHDA, SQIVND (reference sequence). The CDR3 is CASSIAGDSYEQYF. CDR3 sequence (DNA): TGTGCCAGTAGTATAGCAGGCGATAGCTACGAGCAGTACTTC.

The rearrangement links TRBV5-1 to TRBJ1-2, with a weak D call TRBD1 (5 bases). CDR1 SGHRS and CDR2 YFSETQ come from the germline V gene. This CDR3 contains 15 residues. Trimming left V 0 bases short and J 1 base short, with 10 bases between. The CDR3 sequence: CASSLAWGVNYGYTF. CDR3 sequence (DNA): TGCGCCAGCAGCTTGGCGTGGGGGGTTAACTATGGCTACACCTTC.

The rearrangement uses TRBV27 and TRBJ1-1, with TRBD1 identical over 8 bases. This CDR3 region has 13 residues. From germline, CDR1 is MNHEY and CDR2 SMNVEV (reference sequence). J was trimmed by 11 bases and V by 0 bases; bases with no gene match: 5. CDR3 sequence reads: CASSLSSRTGAFF. CDR3 coding DNA: TGTGCCAGCAGTTTATCGTCCCGGACAGGGGCTTTCTTT.

This chain links TRBV6-6 with TRBJ1-1; D unclear. Trimming took 5 bases from V and 8 from J, leaving 12 bases between them. The CDR3 is made up of 12 amino acids. The germline V gene encodes CDR1 MNHNY and CDR2 SVGAGI (reference sequence). The CDR3 protein is CASSEQVNEAFF. In DNA, the CDR3 is TGTGCCAGCAGTGAGCAGGTAAACGAAGCTTTCTTT.

The chain recombines TRBV19 with TRBJ1-3, with D hard to call. The CDR3 has 15 amino acids. Germline V gene lookup returns CDR1 LNHDA and CDR2 SQIVND (reference sequence). Trimming left V 7 bases short and J 7 bases short, with 20 bases between. CDR3 sequence reads: CASTSGGGRTNTIYF. CDR3 DNA sequence: TGTGCCAGTACCTCAGGCGGAGGGAGAACGAACACCATATATTTT.

The chain has TRBV5-5 and TRBJ1-1, with 9 bases aligning to TRBD1. This CDR3 has 15 residues. In germline, CDR1 is SGHKS, CDR2 YYEKEE (reference sequence). V lost 4 bases to trimming and J lost 4 bases; unmatched junction nucleotides: 8. Here the CDR3 DNA reads TGTGCCAGCAGCGCGTCAGACAGGGGGTTCACTGAAGCTTTCTTT. Amino acids: CASSASDRGFTEAFF.

The J gene is TRBJ1-1, the V gene TRBV27, with TRBD1 as a possible D gene (5 bases). CDR3 length: 13 amino acids. Germline V lookup: CDR1 MNHEY, CDR2 SMNVEV (reference sequence). Trimming left V 6 bases short and J 7 bases short, with 15 bases between. The CDR3 DNA reads TGTGCCAGCAGACGCAGGGAAGTGAATGAAGCTTTCTTT. Its translation is CASRRREVNEAFF.

The chain is built from TRBV7-2 and TRBJ2-2; 10 bases agree with TRBD1. V dropped 7 bases and J dropped 1; count of bases not matched to a gene: 3. This CDR3 has 15 amino acids. Germline loops: CDR1 SGHTA, CDR2 FQGNSA. CDR3 in DNA: TGTGCCAGCACAGGGACAGGGGTGAACACCGGGGAGCTGTTTTTT. Encoded protein: CASTGTGVNTGELFF.

V gene TRBV27 combines with J gene TRBJ1-2; possible D gene TRBD1, 5 bases. The V end was cut by 1 base, the J end by 8 bases, with 17 bases between. The germline V gene encodes CDR1 MNHEY and CDR2 SMNVEV (reference sequence). CDR3 size: 15 residues. The CDR3 region is CASSLFSGRGVGYTF. The CDR3 nucleotides are TGTGCCAGCAGTTTATTCTCGGGGCGGGGAGTCGGCTACACCTTC.

This clone came up once. The V and J genes are TRBV6-5 and TRBJ2-7; 8 bases line up with TRBD1. CDR1 is MNHEY and CDR2 is SVGAGI in the germline V gene. The trim removed 6 bases at V and 2 bases at J, leaving 9 bases unmatched. The CDR3 loop spans 15 amino acids. CDR3: CASRPGQGLTYEQYF. DNA of the CDR3: TGTGCCAGCAGACCCGGACAGGGTCTTACCTACGAGCAGTACTTC.

The chain combines TRBV6-5 with TRBJ2-7, with unresolved D. Germline V lookup: CDR1 MNHEY, CDR2 SVGAGI. Trimming stripped 2 bases from V and 4 bases from J, with 12 bases between. The CDR3 sequence is 14 residues long. CDR3 coding DNA: TGTGCCAGCAGTTACCTGGCAGGAAGTTACGAGCAGTACTTC. Translating it yields CASSYLAGSYEQYF.

The J gene is TRBJ2-6, the V gene TRBV19; TRBD1 aligns across 7 bases. Germline V gene lookup returns CDR1 LNHDA and CDR2 SQIVND (reference sequence). V shed 3 bases, J shed 3 bases, and the junction held 2 bases outside the gene matches. The CDR3 is 15 amino acids. CDR3 DNA sequence: TGTGCCAGTAGTATTAGGGGGCTTGGGGCCAACGTCCTGACTTTC. Its protein product is CASSIRGLGANVLTF.

The V gene is TRBV4-2, the J gene TRBJ2-3; no clear D gene. CDR3 size: 13 residues. In germline, CDR1 is LGHNA, CDR2 YNFKEQ. V lost 1 base and J lost 3, with 5 bases in between. The CDR3 sequence is CASSQVMTDTQYF. As DNA, the CDR3 is TGTGCCAGCAGCCAAGTAATGACAGATACGCAGTATTTT.

V gene TRBV6-5 combines with J gene TRBJ2-5; maybe TRBD1 (5 bases). The CDR3 has 14 residues. Trimming left V 6 bases short and J 5 bases short, with 16 bases between. Germline CDR1 MNHEY, CDR2 SVGAGI. This chain's CDR3 is CASSQPWGRETQYF. The DNA for the CDR3 is TGTGCCAGCAGCCAACCCTGGGGCCGGGAGACCCAGTACTTC.

This clone was recorded a few times. The rearrangement uses TRBV21-1 and TRBJ2-1; TRBD2 reflects the table's D call only, with no check against the DNA. TRBV21-1 is a pseudogene segment. The CDR3 contains 15 residues. The CDR3 loop is CASSSWTNSYNEQFF. The DNA of the CDR3 is TGTGCCAGCAGTTCCTGGACTAACTCCTACAATGAGCAGTTCTTC.

This chain links TRBV4-3 with TRBJ2-1, with TRBD2 matching 13 bases. The J segment lost 7 bases and the V segment lost 3 bases, leaving 9 bases of the junction unmatched. This CDR3 has 17 amino acids. CDR1 is LGHNA, CDR2 YSLEER, per germline. This CDR3 is CASSHQLAGGPVNEQFF. CDR3 nucleotide sequence: TGCGCCAGCAGCCACCAACTAGCGGGGGGGCCTGTTAATGAGCAGTTCTTC.

This chain joins TRBV6-5 and TRBJ2-3; TRBD2 might be the D (5 bases). This CDR3 comprises 15 residues. V was clipped by 6 bases and J by 1 base, with 14 bases between them. Germline V lookup: CDR1 MNHEY, CDR2 SVGAGI. The CDR3 DNA is TGTGCCAGCAGCCCCGGTATTAGCGGCACAGATACGCAGTATTTT. Protein product: CASSPGISGTDTQYF.

The chain links TRBV18 to TRBJ2-5; D perhaps matches TRBD1 (6 bases). Germline V gene sequence: CDR1 KGHSH, CDR2 LQKENI. Trimming shortened V by 3 bases and J by 5 bases, and 10 bases separated the two germline ends. The length of the CDR3 is 13 residues. The CDR3 DNA reads TGTGCCAGCTCACCGTGGGGGCTGGAGACCCAGTACTTC. It specifies CASSPWGLETQYF. Filled out from reference TRBV18 and TRBJ2-5, the complete variable domain reads NAGVMQNPRHLVRRRGQEARLRCSPMKGHSHVYWYRQLPEEGLKFMVYLQKENIIDESGMPKERFSAEFPKEGPSILRIQQVVRGDSAAYFCASSPWGLETQYFGPGTRLLVL.

The rearrangement joins TRBV11-1 to TRBJ2-3, with TRBD1 identical over 8 bases. This CDR3 region has 14 residues. CDR1 is SGHAT, CDR2 FQDESV, per germline (reference sequence). Trimming cost V 5 bases and J 1 base; bases outside gene matches: 2. The chain's CDR3 is CASSPDRGTDTQYF. DNA for the CDR3: TGTGCCAGCAGCCCGGACAGGGGCACAGATACGCAGTATTTT.

The genes are TRBV29-1 and TRBJ2-4; the D gene is possibly TRBD1 (6 bases). The CDR3 is made up of 14 amino acids. Germline CDR1 and CDR2: SQVTM and ANQGSEA. Trimming shortened V by 0 bases and J by 2 bases, and 8 bases separated the two germline ends. CDR3 in DNA: TGCAGCGTTGAAGATGGGACACCCAAAAACATTCAGTACTTC. Translating gives CSVEDGTPKNIQYF.

This rearrangement joins TRBV5-6 to TRBJ1-2, with 7 bases aligning to TRBD1. J gave up 3 bases and V 3 bases, and 17 bases lay outside the gene matches. The CDR3 contains 18 residues. The V gene's germline CDR1 is SGHDT and CDR2 YYEEEE. This chain's CDR3 is CASSSGQARGWRDYGYTF. The DNA for the CDR3 is TGTGCCAGCAGCTCCGGACAGGCGCGAGGGTGGCGTGACTATGGCTACACCTTC.

The rearrangement links TRBV19 to TRBJ1-3; D gene unclear. V lost 5 bases and J lost 0, with 11 bases in between. CDR3 size: 15 residues. Germline-derived CDR1 and CDR2 are LNHDA and SQIVND (reference sequence). In DNA form, the CDR3 reads TGTGCCAGTAGTCCCCGGTGGTCCTCTGGAAACACCATATATTTT. The encoded protein is CASSPRWSSGNTIYF.

This clone came up once. The CDR3 coding sequence is TGCGCCAGCAGCCAAGACGGGACAGAAGAGACCCAGTACTTC. This encodes CASSQDGTEETQYF. The V call is TRBV4-1, the J call TRBJ2-5, with 7 bases that match TRBD1. Germline loops: CDR1 MGHRA, CDR2 YSYEKL. The J segment lost 3 bases and the V segment lost 0 bases, leaving 1 base of the junction unmatched. The CDR3 is 14 amino acids.

The chain combines TRBV24-1 with TRBJ2-1; 7 bases agree with TRBD2. V lost 1 base and J lost 9; bases outside the gene matches: 14. Germline V gene lookup returns CDR1 KGHDR and CDR2 SFDVKD. The CDR3 runs 17 residues. DNA of the CDR3: TGTGCCACCAGTGATTTCCTCGGCAGCGGGAATTACGGTGAGCAGTTCTTC. Residues: CATSDFLGSGNYGEQFF.